The next 25 T cell receptor beta chains were all read from a single sample in a study of blood T cell repertoires in COVID-19 (dated by TCRdb to 2020 to 2022). The library was built by means of the immunoSEQ multiplex PCR assay. Held by TCRdb, this immuneACCESS table contains in-frame sequences only and omits some clones. Under half of the omission traces to an unresolved V gene where checked; the cause of the rest is unknown. In all, the sample holds hundreds of thousands of clones, and approximately 85% of those were seen once. Around 2.2% of the sample is taken by the ten largest. The sequenced sample consisted of PBMCs or T cells enriched from blood (not recorded which). Receptors originate from a man aged 25-45 years who had recovered from COVID-19.

V gene TRBV7-2 combines with J gene TRBJ1-2; D is perhaps TRBD1 (6 bases). Germline loops: CDR1 SGHTA, CDR2 FQGNSA. This CDR3 contains 15 residues. V lost 1 base and J lost 4, with 13 bases in between. CDR3 DNA: TGTGCCAGCAGCTTAGACGGGGGGCGGGTCTATGGCTACACCTTC. This codes for CASSLDGGRVYGYTF.

V gene TRBV18 combines with J gene TRBJ2-2; D possibly corresponds to TRBD2 (6 bases). Trimming removed 1 base at V and 5 bases at J, with 8 bases between. This CDR3 comprises 14 residues. Germline CDR1 KGHSH, CDR2 LQKENI. CDR3 loop: CASSPQEGTGELFF. The CDR3 bases are TGTGCCAGCTCACCACAGGAGGGGACCGGGGAGCTGTTTTTT.

This sequence joins TRBV19 and TRBJ1-5; 7 nucleotides agree with TRBD1. The CDR3 is 14 amino acids. Germline CDR1 reads LNHDA; CDR2 reads SQIVND (reference sequence). After removal of 6 bases from V and 7 bases from J, the junction contained 9 bases not matched to a gene. This CDR3 reads CASRSTGNGQPQHF. The CDR3 nucleotides read TGTGCCAGTAGATCGACAGGGAATGGACAGCCCCAGCATTTT.

This chain uses TRBV5-1 with TRBJ1-5, with 10 bases identical to TRBD1. With V trimmed by 4 bases and J by 5 bases, 3 bases remained unmatched. The CDR3 is made up of 14 amino acids. Per the germline V gene, CDR1 is SGHRS and CDR2 is YFSETQ. CDR3 sequence (DNA): TGCGCCAGCAGCACGGGGACAGGGGATCAGCCCCAGCATTTT. It encodes CASSTGTGDQPQHF.

V gene TRBV2 combines with J gene TRBJ2-7; TRBD2 is a possible D gene (6 bases). The CDR3 has 12 amino acids. Trimming took 7 bases from V and 3 from J, leaving 10 bases between them. Germline lookup yields CDR1 SNHLY and CDR2 FYNNEI. CDR3 sequence: CASIGGFYEQYF. The CDR3 region has the DNA TGTGCCAGCATCGGGGGTTTCTACGAGCAGTACTTC.

The chain links TRBV5-1 to TRBJ2-3, with 11 bases identical to TRBD2. J lost 4 bases, V lost 0 bases, and 7 bases had no gene match. The CDR3 is 17 residues long. Germline V lookup: CDR1 SGHRS, CDR2 YFSETQ. CDR3 protein: CASSLEVAGGPADTQYF. The CDR3 nucleotides are TGCGCCAGCAGCTTGGAGGTAGCGGGGGGGCCAGCAGATACGCAGTATTTT.

J is TRBJ2-5 and V is TRBV4-1; TRBD2 matches at 8 bases. The length of the CDR3 is 14 residues. Germline V gives CDR1 MGHRA, CDR2 YSYEKL. V lost 11 bases to trimming and J lost 5 bases; unmatched junction nucleotides: 13. In DNA, the CDR3 is TGCGCCCGCGCCCCGGGGGGGGGTGGGGAGACCCAGTACTTC. It translates to CARAPGGGGETQYF.

The chain combines TRBV10-3 with TRBJ1-5; tentative D call: TRBD1 (5 bases). V was clipped by 10 bases and J by 3 bases, with 25 bases between them. This CDR3 has 17 amino acids. Germline V lookup: CDR1 ENHRY, CDR2 SYGVKD. CDR3 DNA sequence: TGTGCCACCGCGACAGTGTCCGCTTTTATAGACAATCAGCCCCAGCATTTT. Residues: CATATVSAFIDNQPQHF.

The V call is TRBV19, the J call TRBJ2-7; TRBD2 is a possible D gene (6 bases). Trimming left V 4 bases short and J 6 bases short, with 13 bases between. CDR1 is LNHDA and CDR2 is SQIVND in the germline V gene (reference sequence). This CDR3 region has 13 residues. CDR3 sequence reads: CASSTAGRGEQYF. The CDR3 DNA reads TGTGCCAGTAGTACCGCGGGGCGCGGCGAGCAGTACTTC.

This rearrangement joins TRBV9 to TRBJ2-3; 9 bases line up with TRBD2. Germline V gene lookup returns CDR1 SGDLS and CDR2 YYNGEE. This CDR3 has 15 residues. After removal of 7 bases from V and 0 bases from J, the junction contained 6 bases not matched to a gene. CDR3 DNA: TGTGCCAGCTCCCCTAGCGGGGTAAGCACAGATACGCAGTATTTT. Residues: CASSPSGVSTDTQYF.

J is TRBJ2-5 and V is TRBV4-3; 9 positions agree with TRBD2. J was trimmed by 5 bases and V by 3 bases; bases with no gene match: 10. CDR1 is LGHNA and CDR2 is YSLEER in the germline V gene. CDR3 size: 16 residues. CDR3 nucleotides: TGCGCCAGCAGCCAGGAGGGGAGCGGGGGGCCGGAGACCCAGTACTTC. Its protein product is CASSQEGSGGPETQYF.

For the CDR3, the DNA is TGTGCCAGCAGCCAAGATCTCTCACCCCTCCACTTT. This encodes CASSQDLSPLHF. The chain is built from TRBV14 and TRBJ1-6; D is undetermined. The V end was cut by 0 bases, the J end by 10 bases, with 4 bases between. This CDR3 spans 12 amino acids. CDR1 is SGHDN, CDR2 FVKESK, per germline.

This chain connects TRBV6-2 or TRBV6-3 to TRBJ2-5; D uncertain. Trimming took off 5 bases at V and 5 bases at J, with 15 bases between the two ends. The CDR3 spans 14 residues. In germline, CDR1 is MNHEY, CDR2 SVGEGT. The CDR3 sequence is CASSPRGRTETQYF. The DNA for the CDR3 is TGTGCCAGCAGTCCCCGCGGAAGAACGGAGACCCAGTACTTC.

The chain carries TRBV6-2 or TRBV6-3 and TRBJ2-3; TRBD2 agrees at 14 bases. Germline CDR1 and CDR2: MNHEY and SVGEGT. Germline trimming cut 4 bases from V and 1 base from J; bases unmatched to any gene: 4. The CDR3 contains 17 residues. DNA of the CDR3: TGTGCCAGCAGTTGGGAGACTAGCGGGGGGGGCACAGATACGCAGTATTTT. Translated, it gives CASSWETSGGGTDTQYF.

In its sample, this clone was seen once. The genes are TRBV19 and TRBJ1-3; D uncertain. This CDR3 comprises 15 residues. CDR1 is LNHDA and CDR2 is SQIVND in the germline V gene (reference sequence). V was trimmed by 1 base and J by 3 bases, leaving 10 bases between them. The CDR3 DNA reads as TGTGCCAGTAGTATAGGTGCCGGTCTTGGAAACACCATATATTTT. Amino acids: CASSIGAGLGNTIYF. Full variable domain (remainder filled in from reference TRBV19 and TRBJ1-3): DGGITQSPKYLFRKEGQNVTLSCEQNLNHDAMYWYRQDPGQGLRLIYYSQIVNDFQKGDIAEGYSVSREKKESFPLTVTSAQKNPTAFYLCASSIGAGLGNTIYFGEGSWLTVV.

V gene TRBV21-1 combines with J gene TRBJ2-7; the tabulated D call, TRBD1, remains unverified against the DNA. TRBV21-1 is shown as a pseudogene. The CDR3 is made up of 13 amino acids. CDR3 coding DNA: TGTGCCAGCAGCAAAGACAGGGTATACGAGCAGTACTTC. Translation gives CASSKDRVYEQYF.

This chain connects TRBV7-9 to TRBJ1-4; 8 bases match TRBD1. V was pared by 5 bases and J by 6 bases, with 8 bases of the junction left unmatched. The CDR3 has 15 amino acids. Germline lookup yields CDR1 SEHNR and CDR2 FQNEAQ (reference sequence). The DNA for the CDR3 is TGTGCCAGCAGCCTAGGACAGGGAACGGATGAAAAACTGTTTTTT. Translated, it gives CASSLGQGTDEKLFF.

The chain uses TRBV6-5 and TRBJ2-2; 9 bases line up with TRBD1. The V segment lost 6 bases and the J segment 6 bases; nucleotides outside the gene matches: 8. The germline CDR1 and CDR2 sequences are MNHEY and SVGAGI. This CDR3 has 15 residues. This CDR3 reads CASSDRDRVSGELFF. CDR3 sequence (DNA): TGTGCCAGCAGCGACCGGGACAGGGTCTCCGGGGAGCTGTTTTTT.

This clone occurred a few times. This chain uses TRBV4-2 with TRBJ2-1, with D perhaps matching TRBD2 (6 bases). CDR1 is LGHNA, CDR2 YNFKEQ, per germline. The CDR3 sequence is 14 residues long. The ends were cut back, 3 bases at V and 0 bases at J, with 6 bases in the middle. The chain's CDR3 is CASSQGGSYNEQFF. CDR3 coding DNA: TGTGCCAGCAGCCAGGGGGGCTCCTACAATGAGCAGTTCTTC.

This chain uses TRBV5-5 with TRBJ1-2, with unresolved D. This CDR3 region has 13 residues. The V end lost 4 bases, the J end lost 4 bases, and 11 bases lay between the germline ends. Germline V gene data show CDR1 as SGHKS and CDR2 as YYEKEE (reference sequence). CDR3 coding DNA: TGTGCCAGCAGCCAAGCCGGGTCCTATGGCTACACCTTC. It translates to CASSQAGSYGYTF.

In this sample, this clone turned up a few times. The rearrangement joins TRBV9 to TRBJ2-3; no reliable D call. With 3 bases removed from V and 0 bases from J, the gap between germline ends came to 2 bases. Germline CDR1 and CDR2: SGDLS and YYNGEE. The CDR3 is made up of 12 amino acids. DNA for the CDR3: TGTGCCAGCAGCGCAAGCACAGATACGCAGTATTTT. This encodes CASSASTDTQYF. Looking up the rest from reference TRBV9 and TRBJ2-3 gives the full variable domain: DSGVTQTPKHLITATGQRVTLRCSPRSGDLSVYWYQQSLDQGLQFLIQYYNGEERAKGNILERFSAQQFPDLHSELNLSSLELGDSALYFCASSASTDTQYFGPGTRLTVL.

This chain links TRBV27 with TRBJ1-1; D is perhaps TRBD1 (5 bases). CDR1 is MNHEY, CDR2 SMNVEV, per germline (reference sequence). V shed 8 bases and J shed 0 bases, with 10 bases lying between them. The CDR3 runs to 13 residues. The CDR3: CASGRQMNTEAFF. The CDR3 nucleotides read TGTGCCAGCGGACGACAGATGAACACTGAAGCTTTCTTT.

This chain joins TRBV7-9 and TRBJ1-1; D gene uncertain. Between the trimmed V and J ends, which lost 2 bases and 2 bases, there was a span of 12 bases. CDR3 size: 15 residues. Looked up from germline, CDR1 is SEHNR and CDR2 is FQNEAQ (reference sequence). CDR3 sequence (DNA): TGTGCCAGCAGCTTACTCGAGCGGTATAACACTGAAGCTTTCTTT. Translating gives CASSLLERYNTEAFF.

The chain combines TRBV7-9 with TRBJ1-2; TRBD1 might be the D (6 bases). V shed 8 bases and J shed 8 bases, with 15 bases lying between them. The CDR3 runs 12 residues. Germline V lookup: CDR1 SEHNR, CDR2 FQNEAQ (reference sequence). The CDR3 sequence is CASGTGHQGYTF. The CDR3 DNA reads as TGTGCCAGCGGAACAGGGCATCAAGGCTACACCTTC.

The chain joins TRBV2 to TRBJ1-5; the D gene is possibly TRBD1 (5 bases). The V end lost 3 bases, the J end lost 0 bases, and 9 bases lay between the germline ends. The germline CDR1 and CDR2 sequences are SNHLY and FYNNEI. This CDR3 region has 15 residues. CDR3 protein: CASSDGAYSNQPQHF. The CDR3 bases are TGTGCCAGCAGTGATGGGGCATATAGCAATCAGCCCCAGCATTTT.